This TCR beta chain originates from a study of Ad26.COV2.S vaccination and SARS-CoV-2 variants. About the study: Ad26.COV2.S shots went into the muscle once or twice, 56 days apart. The study's findings and limits: Vaccinated individuals (as opposed to placebo recipients) had higher spike-specific TCR breadth.

The CDR3 runs to 16 residues. Germline assignment: CDR1 SGHTA and CDR2 FQGNSA. V dropped 3 bases and J dropped 2 bases, with 15 bases sitting between them. Indicated treatment: roughly 18 received Ad26.COV2.S at low or high dose, single or two shots; about 5 received placebo; per-sample allocation not given. All samples were drawn on day 63, counting from the first vaccine or placebo injection. Boston provided a donor who was an adult aged 18-55 years. An Ad26 vector expressing Wuhan-strain SARS-CoV-2 spike constituted the vaccine. As concerns this clone: As yet, its antigen is unknown.

The assay was immunoSEQ multiplex PCR, and TCRdb's table has in-frame clones only and misses some. The data hold about half a million clones, with roughly nine tenths observed a single time. This receptor was obtained from a person aged 18-60 years who received the Ad26.COV2.S COVID-19 vaccine or a placebo. The specimen comprised peripheral blood, sampled in a trial of Ad26.COV2.S vaccine versus placebo. The genes are TRBV7-2 and TRBJ2-3; tentative D call: TRBD2 (5 bases). The CDR3 coding sequence is TGTGCCAGCAGCTTCACCGGACGGACTTCCACAGATACGCAGTATTTT. Translating gives CASSFTGRTSTDTQYF. Looking up the rest from reference TRBV7-2 and TRBJ2-3 gives the full variable domain: GAGVSQSPSNKVTEKGKDVELRCDPISGHTALYWYRQSLGQGLEFLIYFQGNSAPDKSGLPSDRFSAERTGGSVSTLTIQRTQQEDSAVYLCASSFTGRTSTDTQYFGPGTRLTVL.